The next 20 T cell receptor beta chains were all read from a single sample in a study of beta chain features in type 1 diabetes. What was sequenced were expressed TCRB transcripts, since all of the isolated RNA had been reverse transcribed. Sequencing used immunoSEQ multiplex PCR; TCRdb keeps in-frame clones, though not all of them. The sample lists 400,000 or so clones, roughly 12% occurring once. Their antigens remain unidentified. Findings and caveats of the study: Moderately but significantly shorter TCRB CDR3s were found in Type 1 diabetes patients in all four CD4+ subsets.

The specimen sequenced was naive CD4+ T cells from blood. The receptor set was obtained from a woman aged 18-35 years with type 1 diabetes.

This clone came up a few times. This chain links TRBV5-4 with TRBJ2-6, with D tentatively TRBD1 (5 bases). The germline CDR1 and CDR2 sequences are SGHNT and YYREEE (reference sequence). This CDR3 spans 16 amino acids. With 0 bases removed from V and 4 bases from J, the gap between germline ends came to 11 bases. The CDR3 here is CASSLGGAAGANVLTF. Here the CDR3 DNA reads TGTGCCAGCAGCTTGGGTGGGGCAGCAGGGGCCAACGTCCTGACTTTC.

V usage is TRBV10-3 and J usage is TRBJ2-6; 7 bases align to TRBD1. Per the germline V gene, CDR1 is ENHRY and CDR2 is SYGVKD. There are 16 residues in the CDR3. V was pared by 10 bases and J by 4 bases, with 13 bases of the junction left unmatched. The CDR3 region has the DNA TGTGCCACCCGACAGGGACCGGGGTGGGGGGCCAACGTCCTGACTTTC. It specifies CATRQGPGWGANVLTF.

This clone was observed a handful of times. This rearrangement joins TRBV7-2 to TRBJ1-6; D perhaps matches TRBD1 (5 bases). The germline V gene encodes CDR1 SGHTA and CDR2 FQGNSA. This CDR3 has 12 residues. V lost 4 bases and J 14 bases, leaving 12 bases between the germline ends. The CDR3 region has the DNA TGTGCCAGCAGCTGGGCAGGGAGGGCCCTCCACTTT. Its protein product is CASSWAGRALHF.

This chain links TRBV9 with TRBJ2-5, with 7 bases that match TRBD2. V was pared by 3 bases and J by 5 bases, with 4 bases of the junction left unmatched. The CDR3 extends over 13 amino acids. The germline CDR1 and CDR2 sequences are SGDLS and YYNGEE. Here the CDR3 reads CASSGDYGETQYF. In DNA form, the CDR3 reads TGTGCCAGCAGCGGGGACTACGGGGAGACCCAGTACTTC.

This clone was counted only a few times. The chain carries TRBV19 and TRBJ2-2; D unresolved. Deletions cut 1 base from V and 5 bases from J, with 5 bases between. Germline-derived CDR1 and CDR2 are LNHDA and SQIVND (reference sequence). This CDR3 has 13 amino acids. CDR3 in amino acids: CASSIGPTGELFF. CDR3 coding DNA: TGTGCCAGTAGTATAGGTCCAACCGGGGAGCTGTTTTTT.

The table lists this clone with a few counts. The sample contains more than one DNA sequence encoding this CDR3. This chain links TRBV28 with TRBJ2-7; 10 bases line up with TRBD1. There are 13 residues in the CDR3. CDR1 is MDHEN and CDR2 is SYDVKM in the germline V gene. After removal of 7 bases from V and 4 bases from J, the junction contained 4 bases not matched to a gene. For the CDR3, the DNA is TGTGCCAGCATCCCGGGACAGGGGTACGAGCAGTACTTC. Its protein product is CASIPGQGYEQYF.

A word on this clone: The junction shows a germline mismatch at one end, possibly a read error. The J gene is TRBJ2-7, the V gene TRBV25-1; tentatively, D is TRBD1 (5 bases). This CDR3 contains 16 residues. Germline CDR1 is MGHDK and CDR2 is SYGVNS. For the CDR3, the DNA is TGTGCCAGCAGTGCACAACCCGGAAGGGGCTCCTATGAGCAGTACTTC. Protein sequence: CASSAQPGRGSYEQYF.

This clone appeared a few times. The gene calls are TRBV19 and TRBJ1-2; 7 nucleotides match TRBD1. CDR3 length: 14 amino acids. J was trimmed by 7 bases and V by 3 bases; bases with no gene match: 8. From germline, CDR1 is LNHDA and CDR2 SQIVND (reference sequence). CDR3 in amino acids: CASSIGGGSSGYTF. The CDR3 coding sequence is TGTGCCAGTAGTATCGGAGGGGGCTCTTCTGGCTACACCTTC. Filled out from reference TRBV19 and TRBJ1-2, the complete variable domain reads DGGITQSPKYLFRKEGQNVTLSCEQNLNHDAMYWYRQDPGQGLRLIYYSQIVNDFQKGDIAEGYSVSREKKESFPLTVTSAQKNPTAFYLCASSIGGGSSGYTFGSGTRLTVV.

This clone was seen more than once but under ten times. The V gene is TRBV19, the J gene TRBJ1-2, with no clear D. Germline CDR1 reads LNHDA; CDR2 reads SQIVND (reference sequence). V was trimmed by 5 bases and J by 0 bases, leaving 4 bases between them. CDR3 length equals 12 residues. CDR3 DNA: TGTGCCAGTAGTCCTGCTAACTATGGCTACACCTTC. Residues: CASSPANYGYTF.

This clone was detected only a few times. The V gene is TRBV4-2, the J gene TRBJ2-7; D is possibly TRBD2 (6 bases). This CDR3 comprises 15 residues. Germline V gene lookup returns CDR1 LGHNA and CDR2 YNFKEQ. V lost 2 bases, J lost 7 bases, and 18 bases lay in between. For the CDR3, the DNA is TGTGCCAGCAGCCAATGGGGCGGGACGACTTATGAGCAGTACTTC. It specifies CASSQWGGTTYEQYF.

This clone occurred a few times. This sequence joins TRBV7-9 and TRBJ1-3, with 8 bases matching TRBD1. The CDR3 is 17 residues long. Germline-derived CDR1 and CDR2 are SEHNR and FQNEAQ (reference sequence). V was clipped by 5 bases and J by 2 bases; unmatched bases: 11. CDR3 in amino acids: CASSQFRQGTPGNTIYF. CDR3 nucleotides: TGTGCCAGCAGCCAGTTTCGACAGGGGACCCCTGGAAACACCATATATTTT.

CDR3 nucleotide sequence: TGTGCCAGCACCGACCTCCCCCGCGGAGGCGGGATTGGGGAGACCCAGTACTTC. As protein: CASTDLPRGGGIGETQYF. The chain has TRBV7-2 and TRBJ2-5, with D possibly TRBD2 on 6 matching bases. With 7 bases removed from V and 5 bases from J, the gap between germline ends came to 29 bases. The CDR3 extends over 18 amino acids. Germline CDR1 is SGHTA and CDR2 is FQGNSA.

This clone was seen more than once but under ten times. CDR3 nucleotide sequence: TGCGCCAGCAGCCAAGAGATGACAGACTATGGCTACACCTTC. Protein sequence: CASSQEMTDYGYTF. The V and J genes are TRBV4-3 and TRBJ1-2, with D possibly TRBD1 on 5 matching bases. In germline, CDR1 is LGHNA, CDR2 YSLEER. The CDR3 runs 14 residues. V dropped 0 bases and J dropped 3 bases, with 8 bases sitting between them.

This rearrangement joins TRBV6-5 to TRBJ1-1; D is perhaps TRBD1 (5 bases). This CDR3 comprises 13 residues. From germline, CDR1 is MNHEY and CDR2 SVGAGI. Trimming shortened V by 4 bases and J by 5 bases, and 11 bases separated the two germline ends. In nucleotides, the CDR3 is TGTGCCAGCAGTTTCGGGGGGAAAACTGAAGCTTTCTTT. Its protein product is CASSFGGKTEAFF.

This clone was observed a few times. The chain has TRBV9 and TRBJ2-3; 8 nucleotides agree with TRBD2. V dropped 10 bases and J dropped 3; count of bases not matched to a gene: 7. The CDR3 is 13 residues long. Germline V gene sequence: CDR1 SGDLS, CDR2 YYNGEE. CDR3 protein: CAGGGWGTDTQYF. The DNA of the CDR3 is TGTGCCGGCGGGGGGTGGGGGACAGATACGCAGTATTTT.

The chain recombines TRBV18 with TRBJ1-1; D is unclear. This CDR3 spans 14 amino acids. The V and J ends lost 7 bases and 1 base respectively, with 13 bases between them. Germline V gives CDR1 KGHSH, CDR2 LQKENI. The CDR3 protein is CASLTGASNTEAFF. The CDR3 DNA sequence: TGTGCCAGCTTAACCGGTGCTTCGAACACTGAAGCTTTCTTT.

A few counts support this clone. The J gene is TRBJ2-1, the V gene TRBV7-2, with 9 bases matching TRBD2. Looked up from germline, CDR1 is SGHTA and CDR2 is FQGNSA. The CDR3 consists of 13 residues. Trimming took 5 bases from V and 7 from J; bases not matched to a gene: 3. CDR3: CASSPSGRNEQFF. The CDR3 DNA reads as TGTGCCAGCAGCCCGAGCGGGAGGAATGAGCAGTTCTTC.

The CDR3 sequence is CACGRGNQPQHF. The CDR3 coding sequence is TGTGCCTGTGGTCGGGGCAATCAGCCCCAGCATTTT. The rearrangement uses TRBV30 and TRBJ1-5; D unclear. The CDR3 spans 12 residues. Trimming pared 6 bases from V and 2 bases from J, leaving 8 bases between. Germline lookup yields CDR1 GTSNPN and CDR2 SVGIG (reference sequence).

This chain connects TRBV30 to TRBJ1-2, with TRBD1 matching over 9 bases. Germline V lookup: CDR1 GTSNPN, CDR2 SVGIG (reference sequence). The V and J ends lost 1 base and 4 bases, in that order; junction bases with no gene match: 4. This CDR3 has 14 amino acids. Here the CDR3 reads CAWSEGQGRYGYTF. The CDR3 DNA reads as TGTGCCTGGAGTGAGGGACAGGGACGCTATGGCTACACCTTC.

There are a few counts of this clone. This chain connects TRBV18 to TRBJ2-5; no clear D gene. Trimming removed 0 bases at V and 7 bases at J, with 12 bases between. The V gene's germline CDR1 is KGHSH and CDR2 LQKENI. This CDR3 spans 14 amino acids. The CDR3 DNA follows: TGTGCCAGCTCACCACCGTCGGCACCGGGGACCCAGTACTTC. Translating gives CASSPPSAPGTQYF.